This T cell receptor beta chain was sequenced in a study of monozygotic twins with cystic fibrosis. CDR1 is GTSNPN, CDR2 SVGIG, per germline (reference sequence). Unmatched junction bases numbered 11, after V lost 2 bases and J lost 7 bases. The CDR3 has 16 residues. Assay: immunoSEQ multiplex PCR; the TCRdb copy retains only in-frame clones and omits some. The sample lists 15,000 to 20,000 clones; roughly 89% were seen once. This clonotype originated in a girl aged 2-10 years with cystic fibrosis. Sequencing was done on a sample of blood. V is TRBV30 and J is TRBJ1-4; TRBD1 matches 9 bases. The CDR3 region has the DNA TGTGCCTGGAGTAGGGGACACAGGGGGCCTGGTGAAAAACTGTTTTTT. Its protein product is CAWSRGHRGPGEKLFF.